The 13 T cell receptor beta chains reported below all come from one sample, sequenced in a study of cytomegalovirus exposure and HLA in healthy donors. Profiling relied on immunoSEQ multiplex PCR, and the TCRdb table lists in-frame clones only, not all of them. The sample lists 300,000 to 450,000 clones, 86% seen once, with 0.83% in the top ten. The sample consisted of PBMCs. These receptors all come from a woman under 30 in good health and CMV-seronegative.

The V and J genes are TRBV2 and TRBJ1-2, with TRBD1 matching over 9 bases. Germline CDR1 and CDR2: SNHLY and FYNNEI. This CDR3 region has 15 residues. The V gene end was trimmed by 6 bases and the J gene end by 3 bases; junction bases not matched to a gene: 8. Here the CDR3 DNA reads TGTGCCAGCAGCCCGGACAGGGGAACTGACTATGGCTACACCTTC. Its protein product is CASSPDRGTDYGYTF.

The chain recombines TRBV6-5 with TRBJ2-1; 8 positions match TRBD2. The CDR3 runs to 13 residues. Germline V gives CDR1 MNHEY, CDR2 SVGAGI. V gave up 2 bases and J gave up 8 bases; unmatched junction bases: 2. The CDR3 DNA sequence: TGTGCCAGCAGTTACCCCGGGGGGGATGAGCAGTTCTTC. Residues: CASSYPGGDEQFF.

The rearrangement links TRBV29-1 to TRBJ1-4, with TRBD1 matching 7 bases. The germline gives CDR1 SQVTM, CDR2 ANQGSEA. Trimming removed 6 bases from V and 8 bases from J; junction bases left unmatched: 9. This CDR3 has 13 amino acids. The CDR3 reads CSVAGTAFEKLFF. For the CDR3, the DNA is TGCAGCGTGGCCGGGACAGCCTTCGAAAAACTGTTTTTT.

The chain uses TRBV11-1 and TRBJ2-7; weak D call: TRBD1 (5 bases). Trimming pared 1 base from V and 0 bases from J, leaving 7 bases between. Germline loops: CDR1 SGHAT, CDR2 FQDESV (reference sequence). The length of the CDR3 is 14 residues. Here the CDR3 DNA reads TGTGCCAGCAGCTTAGGGGGCACCTCCTACGAGCAGTACTTC. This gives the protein CASSLGGTSYEQYF.

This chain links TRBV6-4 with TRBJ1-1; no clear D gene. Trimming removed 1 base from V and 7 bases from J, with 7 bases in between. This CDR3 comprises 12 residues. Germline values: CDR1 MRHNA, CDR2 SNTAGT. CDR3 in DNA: TGTGCCAGCAGTGACTGGGCGGGTGAAGCTTTCTTT. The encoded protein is CASSDWAGEAFF.

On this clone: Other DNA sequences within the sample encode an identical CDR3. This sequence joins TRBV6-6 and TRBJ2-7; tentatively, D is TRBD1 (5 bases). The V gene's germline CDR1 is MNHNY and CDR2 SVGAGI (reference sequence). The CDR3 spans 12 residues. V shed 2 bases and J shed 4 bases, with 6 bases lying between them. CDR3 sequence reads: CASSYRGYEQYF. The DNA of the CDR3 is TGTGCCAGCAGTTACAGGGGTTACGAGCAGTACTTC.

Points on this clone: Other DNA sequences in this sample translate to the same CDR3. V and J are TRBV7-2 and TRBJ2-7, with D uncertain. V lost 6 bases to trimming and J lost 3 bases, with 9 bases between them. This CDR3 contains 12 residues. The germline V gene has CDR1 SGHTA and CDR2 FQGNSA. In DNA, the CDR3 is TGTGCCAGCAGTCGTTCCCTCTACGAGCAGTACTTC. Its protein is CASSRSLYEQYF.

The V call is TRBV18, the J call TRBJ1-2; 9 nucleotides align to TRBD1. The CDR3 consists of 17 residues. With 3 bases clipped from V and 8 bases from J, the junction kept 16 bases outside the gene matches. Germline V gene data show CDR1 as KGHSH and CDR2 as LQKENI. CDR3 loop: CASSPRVAQGARGGYTF. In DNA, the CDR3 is TGTGCCAGCTCACCCCGCGTTGCACAGGGGGCGCGAGGAGGCTACACCTTC.

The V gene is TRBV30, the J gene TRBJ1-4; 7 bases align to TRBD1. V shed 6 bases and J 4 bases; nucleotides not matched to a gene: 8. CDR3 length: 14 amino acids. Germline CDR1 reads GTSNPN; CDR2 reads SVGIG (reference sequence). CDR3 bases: TGTGCCTGTTACAGGGGACACCGTAATGAAAAACTGTTTTTT. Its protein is CACYRGHRNEKLFF.

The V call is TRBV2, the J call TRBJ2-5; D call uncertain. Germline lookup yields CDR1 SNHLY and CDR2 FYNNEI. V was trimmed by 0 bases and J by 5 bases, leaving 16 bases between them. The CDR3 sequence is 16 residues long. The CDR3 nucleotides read TGTGCCAGCAGTGAAGCCCTAGTAGTAAGTGCCGAGACCCAGTACTTC. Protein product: CASSEALVVSAETQYF.

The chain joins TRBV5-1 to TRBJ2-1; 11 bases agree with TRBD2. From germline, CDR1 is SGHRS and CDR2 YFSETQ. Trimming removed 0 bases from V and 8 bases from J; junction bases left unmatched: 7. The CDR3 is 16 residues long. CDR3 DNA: TGCGCCAGCAGCTTGGTACTAGCGGGAGCGTCCCATGAGCAGTTCTTC. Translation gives CASSLVLAGASHEQFF. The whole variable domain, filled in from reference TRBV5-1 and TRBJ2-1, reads KAGVTQTPRYLIKTRGQQVTLSCSPISGHRSVSWYQQTPGQGLQFLFEYFSETQRNKGNFPGRFSGRQFSNSRSEMNVSTLELGDSALYLCASSLVLAGASHEQFFGPGTRLTVL.

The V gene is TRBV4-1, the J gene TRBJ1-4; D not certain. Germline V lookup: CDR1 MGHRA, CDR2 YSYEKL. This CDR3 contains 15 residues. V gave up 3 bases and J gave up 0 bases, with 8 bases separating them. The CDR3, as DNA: TGCGCCAGCAGCCAGTCACTGACAACTAATGAAAAACTGTTTTTT. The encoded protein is CASSQSLTTNEKLFF.

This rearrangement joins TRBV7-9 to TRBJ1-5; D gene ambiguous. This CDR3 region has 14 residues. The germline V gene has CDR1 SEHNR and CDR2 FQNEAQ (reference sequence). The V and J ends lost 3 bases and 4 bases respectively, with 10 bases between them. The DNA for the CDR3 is TGTGCCAGCAGCTTGGGCAGCCCGAATCAGCCCCAGCATTTT. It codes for CASSLGSPNQPQHF. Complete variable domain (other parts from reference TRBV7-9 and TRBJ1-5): DTGVSQNPRHKITKRGQNVTFRCDPISEHNRLYWYRQTLGQGPEFLTYFQNEAQLEKSRLLSDRFSAERPKGSFSTLEIQRTEQGDSAMYLCASSLGSPNQPQHFGDGTRLSIL.